This record looks at one T cell receptor (beta chain) sequence and its context. Antigen unknown. This CDR3 is built from 14 residues. CDR1 and CDR2 (germline): MNHEY, SMNVEV (reference sequence). The V segment lost 5 bases and the J segment 4 bases; nucleotides outside the gene matches: 7. The entry originates in a study of shared clonotypes between healthy human individuals. Naive CD8 cells, CD45RO-negative and positively selected for CCR7, excluded terminally differentiated effector memory CD45RA+ cells. The protocol was immunoSEQ multiplex PCR, while the TCRdb copy is restricted to in-frame clones and leaves out a portion. The top ten clones hold less than 0.35% of a sample with about 580,000 clones, roughly 98% of them seen once. Study-wide results and caveats: Estimated richness values were generally larger in naive subsets than in memory subsets.

Sequenced: naive CD8+ T cells sorted from blood. The TCR originated in a man aged 25 to 45 in good health. V and J are TRBV27 and TRBJ1-2, with TRBD1 matching 7 bases. CDR3 in amino acids: CASSTYRGVYGYTF. The CDR3 DNA reads as TGTGCCAGCAGTACTTACAGGGGCGTCTATGGCTACACCTTC.